The 11 T cell receptor delta chains below all came from one sample that was sequenced in a study of gamma-delta chains in newborns, infants, children. TCRdb called clones from the reads again using CATT. The sample lists 4,500 to 6,000 delta-chain clones; 3.3% were seen once. Sequenced: blood. These receptors were obtained from a child who was a newborn, infant or young child, either healthy, febrile or measles-vaccinated (not recorded which).

This clone was counted between two and nine times. The gene calls are TRDV3 and TRDJ1; 7 nucleotides agree with TRDD3. This CDR3 is built from 17 residues. The germline V gene encodes CDR1 TVYSNPD and CDR2 GDNSRS (reference sequence). The ends lost 2 bases at V and 0 bases at J; junction bases unmatched: 15. CDR3 loop: CAFPPAAPGGYTDKLIF. The CDR3 region has the DNA TGTGCCTTTCCTCCCGCCGCCCCTGGGGGTTACACCGATAAACTCATCTTT. The full variable domain, rest sourced from reference TRDV3 and TRDJ1, is CDKVTQSSPDQTVASGSEVVLLCTYDTVYSNPDLFWYRIRPDYSFQFVFYGDNSRSEGADFTQGRFSVKHILTQKAFHLVISPVRTEDSATYYCAFPPAAPGGYTDKLIFGKGTRVTVEP.

This clone is labeled as medium-sized. Other nucleotide sequences in the sample specify the same CDR3. This chain links TRDV2 with TRDJ3; 8 nucleotides agree with TRDD3. Trimming removed 3 bases from V and 0 bases from J; junction bases left unmatched: 6. The CDR3 sequence is 18 residues long. Germline-derived CDR1 and CDR2 are GEAIGNYY and EKD. The CDR3 DNA is TGTGCCTGTGACGTACTGGGGGCCAGCTCCTGGGACACCCGACAGATGTTTTTC. Amino acid sequence: CACDVLGASSWDTRQMFF.

This chain links TRDV2 with TRDJ3; 10 bases align to TRDD3. Germline V gene sequence: CDR1 GEAIGNYY, CDR2 EKD. After removal of 0 bases from V and 5 bases from J, the junction contained 6 bases not matched to a gene. The CDR3 has 18 residues. The CDR3 region is CACDTVGDTVGDTRQMFF. CDR3 DNA sequence: TGTGCCTGTGACACCGTGGGGGATACCGTCGGGGACACCCGACAGATGTTTTTC.

This clone was observed a handful of times. The rearrangement uses TRDV2 and TRDJ2, with TRDD3 matching over 7 bases. The CDR3 runs 16 residues. Germline lookup yields CDR1 GEAIGNYY and CDR2 EKD. J gave up 0 bases and V 0 bases, and 3 bases lay outside the gene matches. CDR3 loop: CACDTVGDSLTAQLFF. CDR3 bases: TGTGCCTGTGACACCGTGGGGGACTCTTTGACAGCACAACTCTTCTTT.

By sample fraction, this clone is medium-sized. Additional DNA sequences in this sample encode the identical CDR3. J is TRDJ3 and V is TRDV2, with 8 bases lining up with TRDD3. Losses at the gene ends were 1 base for V and 0 bases for J; bases not matched to a gene: 4. The CDR3 sequence is 18 residues long. Germline loops: CDR1 GEAIGNYY, CDR2 EKD. CDR3 sequence: CACDTGYASSWDTRQMFF. The CDR3 bases are TGTGCCTGTGACACGGGATACGCGAGCTCCTGGGACACCCGACAGATGTTTTTC.

The chain recombines TRDV2 with TRDJ3, with 11 bases identical to TRDD3. TCRdb offers no J gene call, so here the DNA was matched to germline to obtain one. With V trimmed by 1 base and J by 0 bases, 4 bases remained unmatched. Germline CDR1 is GEAIGNYY and CDR2 is EKD. This CDR3 spans 19 amino acids. The CDR3 DNA follows: TGTGCCTGTGACACACTGGGGGATAGAAGCTCCTGGGACACCCGACAGATGTTTTTC. Translating gives CACDTLGDRSSWDTRQMFF.

Only a few counts were recorded for this clone. This chain connects TRDV2 to TRDJ3; TRDD3 agrees at 7 bases. The trim removed 3 bases at V and 1 base at J, leaving 5 bases unmatched. Germline V CDR1 and CDR2: GEAIGNYY, EKD. CDR3 length: 17 amino acids. The CDR3 coding sequence is TGTGCCTGTGACTTCCCGGGGATATCCTGGGACACCCGACAGATGTTTTTC. This translates into CACDFPGISWDTRQMFF.

This clone is categorized as medium-sized. Other DNA sequences in this sample translate to the same CDR3. The chain recombines TRDV2 with TRDJ2; TRDD3 matches at 9 bases. V was pared by 2 bases and J by 0 bases, with 3 bases of the junction left unmatched. Looked up from germline, CDR1 is GEAIGNYY and CDR2 is EKD. This CDR3 spans 16 amino acids. The CDR3: CACDILGEALTAQLFF. In DNA, the CDR3 is TGTGCCTGTGACATACTGGGGGAAGCTTTGACAGCACAACTCTTCTTT.

This chain uses TRDV2 with TRDJ3; 12 bases match TRDD3. The CDR3 runs 21 residues. J lost 2 bases, V lost 0 bases, and 10 bases had no gene match. The V gene's germline CDR1 is GEAIGNYY and CDR2 EKD. The CDR3 DNA is TGTGCCTGTGACACCGCTCTGGGGGATACGCCAGGGACCTGGGACACCCGACAGATGTTTTTC. It yields the protein CACDTALGDTPGTWDTRQMFF.

In its sample, this clone ranks as medium-sized. Possible read error: a much larger clone is one base away. The same CDR3 is also encoded by other DNA sequences in this sample. The chain recombines TRDV2 with TRDJ2; 8 bases align to TRDD3. Unmatched junction bases numbered 1, after V lost 0 bases and J lost 5 bases. This CDR3 is built from 14 residues. Germline V gene data show CDR1 as GEAIGNYY and CDR2 as EKD. The CDR3 DNA follows: TGTGCCTGTGACACCTGGGGGATTACAGCACAACTCTTCTTT. Its translation is CACDTWGITAQLFF.

This clone appeared a few times. Since a far larger clone is one base different, this is likely a read error. The sample has other DNA sequences that encode this CDR3 too. The chain recombines TRDV2 with TRDJ3; 11 bases fit TRDD3. The CDR3 is 18 amino acids. The germline V gene encodes CDR1 GEAIGNYY and CDR2 EKD. As DNA, the CDR3 is TGTGCCTGTGACACTGGGGGATACGCGTCCTGGGACACCCGGCAGATGTTTTTC. It is translated as CACDTGGYASWDTRQMFF.